The T cell receptor beta chain under discussion was sequenced for a study of cytomegalovirus exposure and HLA in healthy donors. PCR employed 60 Vbeta and 13 Jbeta primers. Assay: immunoSEQ multiplex PCR; the TCRdb copy retains only in-frame clones and omits some. The sample includes 80,000 or so clones, 75% to 80% of them seen just once. This clonotype was sampled from a man aged 40-49 years in good health and CMV-seronegative. The sequencing sample was made of PBMCs.

The CDR3 sequence: CASSPRTGGIYGYTF. The DNA for the CDR3 is TGTGCCAGCAGCCCGCGGACAGGGGGAATCTATGGCTACACCTTC. The V gene is TRBV7-6, the J gene TRBJ1-2; 10 bases align to TRBD1. The germline CDR1 and CDR2 sequences are SGHVS and FNYEAQ. V trimming: 5 bases; J trimming: 4 bases; junction bases outside the gene matches: 7. The CDR3 loop spans 15 amino acids. Filled out from reference TRBV7-6 and TRBJ1-2, the complete variable domain reads GAGVSQSPRYKVTKRGQDVALRCDPISGHVSLYWYRQALGQGPEFLTYFNYEAQQDKSGLPNDRFSAERPEGSISTLTIQRTEQRDSAMYRCASSPRTGGIYGYTFGSGTRLTVV.